The clone carrying this TCR beta chain showed up just a few times. Its cognate antigen is unknown. These data are taken from a study of identical twins. The study, taken as a whole, reports: Compared with models, monozygotic twins showed more out-of-frame TCR alpha sharing.

Template switching added a universal primer site; cDNA carried unique molecular identifiers. In TCRdb, the 5' RACE reads were re-called with MiXCR into one record per CDR3 protein. Found here are roughly 230,000 distinct CDR3 sequences, about 8.3% of them singletons; the top ten hold less than 4%. Germline lookup yields CDR1 SGHTA and CDR2 FQGTGA. Germline trimming cut 4 bases from V and 2 bases from J; bases unmatched to any gene: 5. This CDR3 comprises 16 residues. Another study also made use of these data, one on yellow fever vaccine responses in identical twins. From that second work: Twins' T cell vaccine responses reportedly looked partly convergent, partly personalized.

The source of this sequence is a woman younger than 35 in good health. The source material was CD8+ T cells sorted from blood. This chain connects TRBV7-3 to TRBJ2-3; 11 nucleotides match TRBD2. The chain's CDR3 is CASSSLAGGHTDTQYF. The CDR3 DNA sequence: TGTGCCAGCAGCTCGTTAGCGGGGGGGCACACAGATACGCAGTATTTT.